This T cell receptor (beta chain) comes out of a study of blood T cells in healthy people across ages. Primers used in a second PCR of roughly 6 to 12 cycles were a sample-barcoded 5' primer and a J-beta primer mix. TCRdb called the 5' RACE reads again in MiXCR, with one record for every CDR3 protein. The table has around 1,000,000 distinct CDR3 sequences, around two fifths seen once; the top ten hold over 10%. Trimming left V 5 bases short and J 3 bases short, with 17 bases between. Germline assignment: CDR1 DFQATT and CDR2 SNEGSKA (reference sequence). The CDR3 sequence is 14 residues long. V gene TRBV20-1 combines with J gene TRBJ2-7; D is possibly TRBD1 or TRBD2 (5 bases each). This TCR was sampled from a man aged 18 to 35 in good health. The material sequenced was blood. The CDR3 DNA sequence: TGCAGTGCTGGGACGCAGGGAACTGGCTACGAGCAGTACTTC. Encoded protein: CSAGTQGTGYEQYF.